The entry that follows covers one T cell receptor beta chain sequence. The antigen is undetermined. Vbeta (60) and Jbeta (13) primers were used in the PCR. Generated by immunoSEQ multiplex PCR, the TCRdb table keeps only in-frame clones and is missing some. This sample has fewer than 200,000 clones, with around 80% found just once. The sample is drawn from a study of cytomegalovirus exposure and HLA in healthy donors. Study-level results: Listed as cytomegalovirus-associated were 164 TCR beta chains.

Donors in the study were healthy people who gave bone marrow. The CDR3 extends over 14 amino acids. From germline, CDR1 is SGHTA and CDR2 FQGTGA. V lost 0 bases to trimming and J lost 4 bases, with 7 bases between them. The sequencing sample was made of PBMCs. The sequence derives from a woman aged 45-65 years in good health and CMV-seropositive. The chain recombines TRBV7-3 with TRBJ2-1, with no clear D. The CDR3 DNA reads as TGTGCCAGCAGCTTAACTGGGCTATACAATGAGCAGTTCTTC. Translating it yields CASSLTGLYNEQFF.